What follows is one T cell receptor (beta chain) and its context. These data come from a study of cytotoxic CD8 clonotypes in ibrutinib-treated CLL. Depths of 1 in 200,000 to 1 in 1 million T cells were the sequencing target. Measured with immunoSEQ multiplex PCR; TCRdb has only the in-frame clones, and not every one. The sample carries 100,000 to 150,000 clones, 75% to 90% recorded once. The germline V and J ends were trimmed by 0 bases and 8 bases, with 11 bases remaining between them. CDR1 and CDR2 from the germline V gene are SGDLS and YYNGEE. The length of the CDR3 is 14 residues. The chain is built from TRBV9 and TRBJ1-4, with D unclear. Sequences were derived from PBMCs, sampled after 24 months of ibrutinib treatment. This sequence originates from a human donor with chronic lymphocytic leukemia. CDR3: CASSVGRAEEKLFF. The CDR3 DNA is TGTGCCAGCAGCGTAGGAAGGGCCGAGGAAAAACTGTTTTTT.